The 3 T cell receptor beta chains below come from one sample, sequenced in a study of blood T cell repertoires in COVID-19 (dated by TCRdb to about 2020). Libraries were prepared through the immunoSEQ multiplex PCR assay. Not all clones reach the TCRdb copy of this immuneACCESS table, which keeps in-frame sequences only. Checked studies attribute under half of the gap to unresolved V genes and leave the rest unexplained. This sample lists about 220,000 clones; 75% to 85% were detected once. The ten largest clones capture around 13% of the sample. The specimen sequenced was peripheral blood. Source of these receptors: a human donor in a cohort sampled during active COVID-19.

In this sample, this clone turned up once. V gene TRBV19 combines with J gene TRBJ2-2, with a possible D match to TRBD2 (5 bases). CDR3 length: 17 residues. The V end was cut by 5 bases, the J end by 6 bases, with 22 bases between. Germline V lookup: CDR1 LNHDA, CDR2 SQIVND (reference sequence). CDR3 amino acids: CASSLRSGLVRPGELFF. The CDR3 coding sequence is TGTGCCAGTAGTCTAAGGTCGGGGTTGGTCCGGCCCGGGGAGCTGTTTTTT.

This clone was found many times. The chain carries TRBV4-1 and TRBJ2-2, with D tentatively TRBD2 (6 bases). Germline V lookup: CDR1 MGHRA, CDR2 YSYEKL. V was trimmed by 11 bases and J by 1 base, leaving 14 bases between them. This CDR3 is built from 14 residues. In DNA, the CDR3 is TGCGCCGGGCGCCGGGAGCAGAACACCGGGGAGCTGTTTTTT. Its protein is CAGRREQNTGELFF.

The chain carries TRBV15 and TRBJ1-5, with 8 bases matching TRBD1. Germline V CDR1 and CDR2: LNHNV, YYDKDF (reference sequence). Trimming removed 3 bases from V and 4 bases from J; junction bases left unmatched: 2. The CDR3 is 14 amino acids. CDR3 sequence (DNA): TGTGCCACCAGCAGGACAGGGGAAAATCAGCCCCAGCATTTT. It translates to CATSRTGENQPQHF.